The rows below give T cell receptor beta chains drawn from one sample of a study of T cells expressing NK-cell markers. TCRdb reprocessed the 5' RACE reads, keeping one entry per CDR3 protein, no DNA. The sample holds 300,000 to 450,000 distinct CDR3 sequences. What was sequenced was blood T cells: a sorted CD56 or NKG2C T cell subset, CD4+ or CD8+ T cells, or bulk PBMC T cells (not recorded which). All receptors come from a man aged 18 to 69 in good health. The CDR3 runs from the conserved cysteine through the conserved F or W.

j_call v_call cdr3_aa
TRBJ1-6 TRBV18 CASSPTPPGGSPLHF
TRBJ1-1 TRBV6-5 CASSYGGLGENTEAFF
TRBJ2-1 TRBV12-5 CASGYRKAERDNEQFF
TRBJ1-1 TRBV28 CASRGEGGTEAFF
TRBJ1-1 TRBV6-2/TRBV6-3 CASKGNRGGTEAFF
TRBJ2-1 TRBV28 CASSWGLNEQFF
TRBJ1-2 TRBV18 CASSRSPGRDGYTF
TRBJ2-7 TRBV6-6 CASSGTGVYEQYF
TRBJ1-3 TRBV30 CAWMPGNTIYF
TRBJ1-2 TRBV7-9 CASSLRAGETYGYTF
TRBJ2-5 TRBV6-1 CASSRLLVGETQYF
TRBJ2-2 TRBV4-1 CASSQVRAVAGELFF
TRBJ1-1 TRBV6-1 CASTKSGQLNTEAFF
TRBJ1-6 TRBV7-9 CASSLEAGSNSPLHF
TRBJ2-3 TRBV18 CASSRTLADTQYF
TRBJ1-2 TRBV20-1 CSARDPRASAYGYTF
TRBJ2-2 TRBV30 CAWATSGGTGELFF
TRBJ1-2 TRBV11-2 CASSDSGTGGYGYTF
TRBJ1-4 TRBV5-5 CASSLNGRATNEKLFF
TRBJ1-6 TRBV20-1 CSARDPQGKGNSPLHF
TRBJ2-1 TRBV7-2 CASSRTSGGSDEQFF
TRBJ1-6 TRBV6-6 CASSTLTSPLHF
TRBJ2-3 TRBV20-1 CSARPKTALWAGSSTDTQYF
TRBJ2-2 TRBV5-1 CASSLGAAINTGELFF
TRBJ2-3 TRBV12-3/TRBV12-4 CATALGDTQYF
TRBJ2-7 TRBV3-1 CASSQDRGYEQYF
TRBJ2-6 TRBV4-2 CASSLQGSGSGANVLTF
TRBJ1-2 TRBV20-1 CSAQGVNGYTF
TRBJ1-5 TRBV7-2 CASSYDRGGQPQHF
TRBJ2-1 TRBV24-1 CATSEPLLAGAAGEQFF
TRBJ2-3 TRBV5-4 CASSFGEKPDTQYF
TRBJ2-4 TRBV29-1 CSVVAGKNIQYF
TRBJ1-6 TRBV12-3/TRBV12-4 CASSPATSGSPLHF
TRBJ1-1 TRBV6-1 CASWGRGNTEAFF
TRBJ1-5 TRBV7-2 CASSRDRGPYQPQHF
TRBJ2-7 TRBV18 CASSPRAGTIGYEQYF
TRBJ2-7 TRBV7-7 CARTKDRGDEQYF
TRBJ2-5 TRBV6-5 CASSYSRRASQETQYF
TRBJ2-3 TRBV5-1 CASSQEAAPTDTQYF
TRBJ2-3 TRBV20-1 CSASERGGKRSDTQYF
TRBJ2-3 TRBV3-1 CASSLHSGAGTDTQYF
TRBJ2-3 TRBV4-2 CASSQVTSTDTQYF
TRBJ2-1 TRBV7-2 CASSPATRTEQFF
TRBJ1-2 TRBV4-1 CASSQDAGGLNYGYTF
TRBJ1-3 TRBV29-1 CSVDFGQAGNTIYF
TRBJ2-5 TRBV7-7 CASGPLGRETQYF
TRBJ2-3 TRBV11-3 CASSLDGGLASDTQYF
TRBJ1-5 TRBV28 CASRGQGVGQPQHF
TRBJ1-5 TRBV6-1 CASNSPNNLKQPQHF
TRBJ1-1 TRBV5-1 CASRRQTITEAFF
TRBJ2-1 TRBV12-3/TRBV12-4 CASRSDLGQNEQFF
TRBJ2-5 TRBV12-3/TRBV12-4 CASSVGGGRETQYF
TRBJ2-2 TRBV10-2 CASSDRGGAGELFF
TRBJ2-1 TRBV28 CASSYGLAGRNEQFF